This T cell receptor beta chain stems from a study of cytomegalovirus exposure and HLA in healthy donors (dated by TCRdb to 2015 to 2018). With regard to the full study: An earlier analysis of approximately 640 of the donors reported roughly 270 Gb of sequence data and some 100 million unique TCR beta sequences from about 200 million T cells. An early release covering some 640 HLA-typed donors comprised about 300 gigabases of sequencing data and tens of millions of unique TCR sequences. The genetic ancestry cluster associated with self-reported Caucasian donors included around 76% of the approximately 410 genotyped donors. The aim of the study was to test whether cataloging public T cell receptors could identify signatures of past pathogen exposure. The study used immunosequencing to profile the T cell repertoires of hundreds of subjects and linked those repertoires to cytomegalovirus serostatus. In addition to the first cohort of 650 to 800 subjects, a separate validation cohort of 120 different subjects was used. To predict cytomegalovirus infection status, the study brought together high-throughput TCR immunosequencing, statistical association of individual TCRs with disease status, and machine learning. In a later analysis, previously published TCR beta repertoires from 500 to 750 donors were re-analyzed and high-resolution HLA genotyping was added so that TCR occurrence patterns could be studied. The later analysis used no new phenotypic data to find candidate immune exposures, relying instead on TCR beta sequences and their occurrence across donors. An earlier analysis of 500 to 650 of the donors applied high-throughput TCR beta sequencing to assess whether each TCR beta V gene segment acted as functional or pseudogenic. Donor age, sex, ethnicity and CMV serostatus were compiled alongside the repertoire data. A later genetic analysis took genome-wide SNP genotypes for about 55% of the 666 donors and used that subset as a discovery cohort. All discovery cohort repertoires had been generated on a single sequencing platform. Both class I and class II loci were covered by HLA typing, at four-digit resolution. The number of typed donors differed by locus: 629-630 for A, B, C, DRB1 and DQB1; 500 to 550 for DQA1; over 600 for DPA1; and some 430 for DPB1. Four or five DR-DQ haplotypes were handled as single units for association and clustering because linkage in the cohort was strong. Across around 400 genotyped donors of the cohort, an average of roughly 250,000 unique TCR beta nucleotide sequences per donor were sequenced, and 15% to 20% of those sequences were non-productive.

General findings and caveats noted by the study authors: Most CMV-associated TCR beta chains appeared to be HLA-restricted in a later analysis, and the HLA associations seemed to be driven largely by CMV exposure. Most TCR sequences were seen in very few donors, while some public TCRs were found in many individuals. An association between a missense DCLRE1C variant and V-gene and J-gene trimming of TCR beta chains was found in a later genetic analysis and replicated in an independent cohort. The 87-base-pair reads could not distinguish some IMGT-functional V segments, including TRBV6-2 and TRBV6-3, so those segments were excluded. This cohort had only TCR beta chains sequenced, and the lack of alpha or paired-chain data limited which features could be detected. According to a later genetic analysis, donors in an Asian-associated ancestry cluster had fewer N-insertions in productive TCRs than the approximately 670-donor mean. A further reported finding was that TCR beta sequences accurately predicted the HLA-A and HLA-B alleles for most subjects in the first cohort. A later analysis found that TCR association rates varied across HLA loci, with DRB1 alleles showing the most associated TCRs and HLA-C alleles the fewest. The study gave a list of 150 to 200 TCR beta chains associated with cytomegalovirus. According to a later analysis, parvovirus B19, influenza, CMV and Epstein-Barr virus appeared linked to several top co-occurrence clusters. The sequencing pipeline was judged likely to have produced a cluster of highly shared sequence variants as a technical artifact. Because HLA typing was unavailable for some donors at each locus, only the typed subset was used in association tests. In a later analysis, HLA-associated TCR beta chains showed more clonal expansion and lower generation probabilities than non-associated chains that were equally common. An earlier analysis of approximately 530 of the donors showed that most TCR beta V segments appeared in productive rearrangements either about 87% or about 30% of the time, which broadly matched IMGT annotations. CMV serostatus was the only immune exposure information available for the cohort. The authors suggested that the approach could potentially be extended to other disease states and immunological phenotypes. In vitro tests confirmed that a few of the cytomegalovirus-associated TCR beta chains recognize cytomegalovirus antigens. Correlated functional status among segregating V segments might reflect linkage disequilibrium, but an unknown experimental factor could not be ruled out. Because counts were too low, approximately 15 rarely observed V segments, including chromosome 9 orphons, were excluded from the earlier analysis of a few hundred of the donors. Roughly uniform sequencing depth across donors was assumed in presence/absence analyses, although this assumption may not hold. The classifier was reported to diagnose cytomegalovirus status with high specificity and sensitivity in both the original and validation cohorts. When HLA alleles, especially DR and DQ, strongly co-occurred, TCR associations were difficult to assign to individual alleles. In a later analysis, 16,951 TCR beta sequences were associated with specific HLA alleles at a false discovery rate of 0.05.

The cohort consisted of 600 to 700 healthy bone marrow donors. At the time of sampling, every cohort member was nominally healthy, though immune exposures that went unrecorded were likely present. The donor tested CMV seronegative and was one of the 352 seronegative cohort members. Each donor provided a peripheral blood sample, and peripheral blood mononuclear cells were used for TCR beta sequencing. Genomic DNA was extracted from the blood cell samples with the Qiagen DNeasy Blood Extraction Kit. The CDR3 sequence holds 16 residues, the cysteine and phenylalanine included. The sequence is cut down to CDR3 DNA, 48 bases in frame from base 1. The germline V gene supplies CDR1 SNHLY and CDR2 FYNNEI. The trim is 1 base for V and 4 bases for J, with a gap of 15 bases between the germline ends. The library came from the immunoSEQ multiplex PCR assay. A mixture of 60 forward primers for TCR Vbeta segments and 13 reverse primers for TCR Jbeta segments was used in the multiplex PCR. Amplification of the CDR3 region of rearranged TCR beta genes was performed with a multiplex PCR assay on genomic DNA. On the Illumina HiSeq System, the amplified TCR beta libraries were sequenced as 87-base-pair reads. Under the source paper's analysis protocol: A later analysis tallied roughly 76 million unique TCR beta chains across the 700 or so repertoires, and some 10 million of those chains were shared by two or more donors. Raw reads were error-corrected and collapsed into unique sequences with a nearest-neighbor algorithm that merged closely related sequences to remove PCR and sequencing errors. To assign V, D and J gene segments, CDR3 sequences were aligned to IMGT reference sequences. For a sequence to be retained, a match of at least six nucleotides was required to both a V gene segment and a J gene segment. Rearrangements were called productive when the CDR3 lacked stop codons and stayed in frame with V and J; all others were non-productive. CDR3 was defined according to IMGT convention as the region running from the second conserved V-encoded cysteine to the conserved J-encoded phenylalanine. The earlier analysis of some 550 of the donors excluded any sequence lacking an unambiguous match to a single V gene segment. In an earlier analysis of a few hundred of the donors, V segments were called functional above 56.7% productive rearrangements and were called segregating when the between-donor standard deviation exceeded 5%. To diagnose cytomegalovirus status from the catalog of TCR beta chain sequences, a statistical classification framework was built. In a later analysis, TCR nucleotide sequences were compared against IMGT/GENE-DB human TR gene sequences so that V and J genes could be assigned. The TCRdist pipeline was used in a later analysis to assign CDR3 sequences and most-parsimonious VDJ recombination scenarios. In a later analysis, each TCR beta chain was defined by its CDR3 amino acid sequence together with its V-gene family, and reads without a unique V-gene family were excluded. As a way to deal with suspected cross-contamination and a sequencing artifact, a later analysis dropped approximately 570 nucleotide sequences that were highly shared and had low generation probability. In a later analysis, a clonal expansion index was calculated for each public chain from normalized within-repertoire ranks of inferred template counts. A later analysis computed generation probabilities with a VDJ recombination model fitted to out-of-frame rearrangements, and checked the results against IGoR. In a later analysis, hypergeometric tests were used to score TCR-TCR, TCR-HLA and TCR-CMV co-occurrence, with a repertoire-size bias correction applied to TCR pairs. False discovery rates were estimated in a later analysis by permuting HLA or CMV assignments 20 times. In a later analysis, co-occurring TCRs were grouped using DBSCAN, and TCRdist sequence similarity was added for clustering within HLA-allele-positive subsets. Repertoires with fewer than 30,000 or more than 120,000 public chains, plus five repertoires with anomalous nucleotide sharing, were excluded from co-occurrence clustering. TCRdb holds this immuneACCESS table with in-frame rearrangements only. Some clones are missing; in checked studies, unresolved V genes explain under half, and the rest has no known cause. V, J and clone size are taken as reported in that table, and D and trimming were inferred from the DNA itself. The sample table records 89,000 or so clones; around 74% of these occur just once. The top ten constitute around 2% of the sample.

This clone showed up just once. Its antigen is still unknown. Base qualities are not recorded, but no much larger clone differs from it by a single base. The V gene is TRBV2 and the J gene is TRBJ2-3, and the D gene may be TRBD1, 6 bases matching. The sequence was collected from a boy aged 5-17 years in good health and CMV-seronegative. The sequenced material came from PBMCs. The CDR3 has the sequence CASSEGWTVEPDTQYF. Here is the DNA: TGTGCCAGCAGTGAAGGATGGACAGTTGAACCAGATACGCAGTATTTT.